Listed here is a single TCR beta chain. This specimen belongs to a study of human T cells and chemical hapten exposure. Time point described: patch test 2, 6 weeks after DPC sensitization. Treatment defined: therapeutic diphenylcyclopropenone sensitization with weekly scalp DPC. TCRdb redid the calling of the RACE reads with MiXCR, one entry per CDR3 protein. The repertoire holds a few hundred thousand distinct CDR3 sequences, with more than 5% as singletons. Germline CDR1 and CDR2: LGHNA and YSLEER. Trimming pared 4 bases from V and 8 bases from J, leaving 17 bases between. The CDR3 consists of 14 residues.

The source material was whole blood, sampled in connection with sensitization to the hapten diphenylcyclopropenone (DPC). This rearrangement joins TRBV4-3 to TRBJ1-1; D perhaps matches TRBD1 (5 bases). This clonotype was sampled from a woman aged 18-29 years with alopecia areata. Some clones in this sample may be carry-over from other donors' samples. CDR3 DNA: TGCGCCAGCAGCCTAAACAGGTTTTCTACCGAAGCTTTCTTT. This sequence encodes CASSLNRFSTEAFF.